This TCR beta chain was captured in a study of blood T cell repertoires in COVID-19. Repertoires were generated with immunoSEQ multiplex PCR, while TCRdb's copy carries only in-frame clones and drops some. The sample records over 450,000 clones, roughly 89% being singletons. The germline V gene encodes CDR1 GTSNPN and CDR2 SVGIG (reference sequence). V was trimmed by 4 bases and J by 1 base, leaving 4 bases between them. CDR3 length equals 11 residues. This clone has a single count. What was sequenced was peripheral blood. The chain combines TRBV30 with TRBJ1-1; D not resolved. The TCR comes from a woman aged 50 to 60 with COVID-19, enrolled during active disease. CDR3 in amino acids: CAWNRNTEAFF. The CDR3 nucleotides are TGTGCCTGGAATAGGAACACTGAAGCTTTCTTT.